These 12 T cell receptor beta chains were all obtained from the same sample, sequenced in a study of vaccination and CD4 T cells after COVID-19. Cultured CD4+ T-cell DNA underwent Oncomine TCR Beta short-read sequencing. Each CDR3 protein is one row after TCRdb ran MiXCR on the PCR reads. The sample carries 15,000 to 20,000 distinct CDR3 sequences, 63% recorded once. Antigen specificity for these receptors is unknown. Documented treatment: roughly ten-day PBMC culture with coronavirus spike peptide pools or control peptides (ViraFEST assay). The sample comprised CD4+ T cells from blood, cultured in vitro. The source is a human donor who had recovered from COVID-19.

For the CDR3, the DNA is TGTGCCAGCAAAAGAGGGCAGGGGGCTGAAGCTTTCTTT. It encodes CASKRGQGAEAFF. V usage is TRBV6-1 and J usage is TRBJ1-1; 7 bases map to TRBD1. The CDR3 length is 13 residues. Germline loops: CDR1 MNHNS, CDR2 SASEGT. Germline trimming cut 7 bases from V and 6 bases from J; bases unmatched to any gene: 8.

V is TRBV20-1 and J is TRBJ2-5, with D hard to call. The ends were cut back, 0 bases at V and 4 bases at J, with 15 bases in the middle. Germline V lookup: CDR1 DFQATT, CDR2 SNEGSKA (reference sequence). The CDR3 loop spans 15 amino acids. The CDR3 DNA reads TGCAGTGCTAGAGATCGGGCTAGTTTTTCAGAGACCCAGTACTTC. Translated, it gives CSARDRASFSETQYF.

A single count supports this clonotype. The gene calls are TRBV19 and TRBJ2-1; 14 positions match TRBD2. The germline CDR1 and CDR2 sequences are LNHDA and SQIVND (reference sequence). V was clipped by 1 base and J by 8 bases; unmatched bases: 7. The CDR3 runs to 17 residues. CDR3 in DNA: TGTGCCAGTAGTATAGCCCGACTAGCGGGAGGGAACGATGAGCAGTTCTTC. Translation: CASSIARLAGGNDEQFF.

This clonotype was counted a few times. The V call is TRBV5-8, the J call TRBJ1-5; D not certain. The CDR3 is 13 amino acids. The V and J ends lost 2 bases and 3 bases respectively, with 6 bases between them. From germline, CDR1 is SGHTS and CDR2 YDEGEE. The CDR3 loop is CASSFQDNQPQHF. Here the CDR3 DNA reads TGTGCCAGCAGCTTCCAGGACAATCAGCCCCAGCATTTT. Combining the CDR3 with reference TRBV5-8 and TRBJ1-5 gives the whole variable domain EAGVTQSPTHLIKTRGQQATLRCSPISGHTSVYWYQQALGLGLQFLLWYDEGEERNRGNFPPRFSGRQFPNYSSELNVNALELEDSALYLCASSFQDNQPQHFGDGTRLSIL.

This chain connects TRBV27 to TRBJ1-1, with D possibly matching TRBD1 (5 bases). The germline V and J ends were trimmed by 3 bases and 4 bases, with 12 bases remaining between them. CDR1 is MNHEY and CDR2 is SMNVEV in the germline V gene (reference sequence). This CDR3 has 14 amino acids. The chain's CDR3 is CASSFYGGGTEAFF. In DNA form, the CDR3 reads TGTGCCAGCAGTTTTTACGGGGGAGGCACTGAAGCTTTCTTT.

The chain has TRBV29-1 and TRBJ2-7, with 8 bases identical to TRBD2. The J segment lost 3 bases and the V segment lost 4 bases, leaving 8 bases of the junction unmatched. The length of the CDR3 is 14 residues. Germline CDR1 SQVTM, CDR2 ANQGSEA. This CDR3 reads CSVGGVAGSYEQYF. CDR3 sequence (DNA): TGCAGCGTTGGGGGGGTAGCGGGGAGCTACGAGCAGTACTTC.

V gene TRBV20-1 combines with J gene TRBJ1-5; the D gene is possibly TRBD1 (5 bases). This CDR3 is built from 14 residues. Germline CDR1 is DFQATT and CDR2 is SNEGSKA (reference sequence). Trimming shortened V by 3 bases and J by 2 bases, and 11 bases separated the two germline ends. CDR3 sequence: CSASLTGGNQPQHF. DNA of the CDR3: TGCAGTGCTAGTCTAACAGGAGGCAATCAGCCCCAGCATTTT.

This clonotype was detected only once. This chain connects TRBV27 to TRBJ2-5, with TRBD1 identical over 10 bases. CDR3 length equals 15 residues. The germline CDR1 and CDR2 sequences are MNHEY and SMNVEV (reference sequence). Unmatched junction bases numbered 10, after V lost 6 bases and J lost 6 bases. The CDR3 region is CASRSTGGKKKTQYF. The CDR3, as DNA: TGTGCCAGCAGGTCGACAGGGGGCAAGAAGAAGACCCAGTACTTC.

The rearrangement joins TRBV20-1 to TRBJ2-3; 11 bases agree with TRBD1. The CDR3 runs to 14 residues. Germline V CDR1 and CDR2: DFQATT, SNEGSKA (reference sequence). V gave up 2 bases and J gave up 4 bases; unmatched junction bases: 2. The CDR3: CSARKGQGADTQYF. CDR3 nucleotide sequence: TGCAGTGCTAGAAAGGGACAGGGGGCAGATACGCAGTATTTT.

The chain carries TRBV2 and TRBJ1-4; TRBD1 aligns across 10 bases. The CDR3 consists of 14 residues. The V gene's germline CDR1 is SNHLY and CDR2 FYNNEI. With 7 bases clipped from V and 8 bases from J, the junction kept 7 bases outside the gene matches. CDR3 residues: CASTRDRGWEKLFF. CDR3 DNA: TGTGCCAGCACCCGGGACAGGGGATGGGAAAAACTGTTTTTT.

V is TRBV7-6 and J is TRBJ1-2; 7 nucleotides match TRBD1. V lost 5 bases to trimming and J lost 6 bases; unmatched junction nucleotides: 15. CDR1 and CDR2 (germline): SGHVS, FNYEAQ. This CDR3 comprises 16 residues. CDR3 loop: CASSGRSGTAGDGYTF. In DNA form, the CDR3 reads TGTGCCAGCAGCGGGAGATCCGGGACAGCTGGTGATGGCTACACCTTC.

The V call is TRBV15, the J call TRBJ1-1; 12 bases align to TRBD1. Germline values: CDR1 LNHNV, CDR2 YYDKDF (reference sequence). This CDR3 is 16 amino acids long. V lost 0 bases to trimming and J lost 3 bases; unmatched junction nucleotides: 2. The CDR3 DNA reads TGTGCCACCAGCAGAGATGGGACAGGGGGCTACACTGAAGCTTTCTTT. Translating gives CATSRDGTGGYTEAFF.